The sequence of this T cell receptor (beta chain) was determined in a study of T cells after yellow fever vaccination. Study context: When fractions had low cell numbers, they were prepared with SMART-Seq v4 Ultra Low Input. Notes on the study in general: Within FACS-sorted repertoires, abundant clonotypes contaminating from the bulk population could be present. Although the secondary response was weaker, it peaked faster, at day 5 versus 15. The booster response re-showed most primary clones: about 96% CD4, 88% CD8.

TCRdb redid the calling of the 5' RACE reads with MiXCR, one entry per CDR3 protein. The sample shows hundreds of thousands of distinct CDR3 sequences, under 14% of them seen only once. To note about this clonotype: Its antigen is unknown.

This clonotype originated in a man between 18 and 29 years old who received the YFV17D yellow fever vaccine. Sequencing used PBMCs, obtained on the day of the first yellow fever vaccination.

DNA of the CDR3: TGTGCCAGCAGCGACCACCCGACAGGGAGGCAAGAGACCCAGTACTTC. Residues: CASSDHPTGRQETQYF. The J gene is TRBJ2-5, the V gene TRBV9; D may be TRBD1 (7 bases). V was pared by 3 bases and J by 2 bases, with 17 bases between. Germline CDR1 and CDR2: SGDLS and YYNGEE. The CDR3 is 16 residues long.